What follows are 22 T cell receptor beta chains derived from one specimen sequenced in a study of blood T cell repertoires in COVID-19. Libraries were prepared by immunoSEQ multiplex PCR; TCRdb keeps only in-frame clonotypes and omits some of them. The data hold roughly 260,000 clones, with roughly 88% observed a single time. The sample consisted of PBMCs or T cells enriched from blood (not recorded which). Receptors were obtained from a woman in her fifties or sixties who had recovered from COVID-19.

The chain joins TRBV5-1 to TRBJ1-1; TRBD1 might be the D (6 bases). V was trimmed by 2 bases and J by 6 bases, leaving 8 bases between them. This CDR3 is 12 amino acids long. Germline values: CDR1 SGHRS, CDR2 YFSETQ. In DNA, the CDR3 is TGCGCCAGCAGCTTACAGGGTTCTGAAGCTTTCTTT. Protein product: CASSLQGSEAFF.

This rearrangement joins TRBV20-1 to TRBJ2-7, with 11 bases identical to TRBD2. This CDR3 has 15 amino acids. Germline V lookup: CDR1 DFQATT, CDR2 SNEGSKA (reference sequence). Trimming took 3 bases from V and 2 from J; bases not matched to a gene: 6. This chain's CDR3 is CSASLAGGITYEQYF. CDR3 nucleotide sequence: TGCAGTGCTAGTTTAGCGGGGGGGATTACCTACGAGCAGTACTTC.

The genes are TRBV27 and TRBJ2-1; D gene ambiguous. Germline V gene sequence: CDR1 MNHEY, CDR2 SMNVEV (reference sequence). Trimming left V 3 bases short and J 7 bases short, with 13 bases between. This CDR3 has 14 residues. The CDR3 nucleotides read TGTGCCAGCAGTTTCCCGGGTCAATCGAATGAGCAGTTCTTC. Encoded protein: CASSFPGQSNEQFF.

CDR3 amino acids: CSAAQGFEGYTF. CDR3 DNA sequence: TGCAGCGCCGCGCAGGGGTTCGAGGGCTACACCTTC. This chain uses TRBV29-1 with TRBJ1-2; D possibly corresponds to TRBD1 (6 bases). The CDR3 consists of 12 residues. Germline CDR1 and CDR2: SQVTM and ANQGSEA. V dropped 7 bases and J dropped 8 bases, with 17 bases sitting between them.

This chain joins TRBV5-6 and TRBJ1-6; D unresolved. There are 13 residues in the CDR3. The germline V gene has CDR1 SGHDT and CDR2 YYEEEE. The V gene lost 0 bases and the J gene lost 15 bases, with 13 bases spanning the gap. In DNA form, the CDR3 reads TGTGCCAGCAGCTTGGCCAATGCCGCCTACCTCCACTTT. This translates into CASSLANAAYLHF.

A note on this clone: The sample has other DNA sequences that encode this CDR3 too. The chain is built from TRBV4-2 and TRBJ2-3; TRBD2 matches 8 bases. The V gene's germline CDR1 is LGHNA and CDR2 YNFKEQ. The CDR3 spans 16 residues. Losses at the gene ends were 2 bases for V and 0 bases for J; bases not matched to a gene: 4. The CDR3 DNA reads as TGTGCCAGCAGCCAAACTACTAGCGGTAGCACAGATACGCAGTATTTT. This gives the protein CASSQTTSGSTDTQYF.

The CDR3 sequence: CASTRDRAEQFF. The CDR3 DNA sequence: TGTGCCAGCACCAGAGACAGGGCTGAGCAGTTCTTC. The V call is TRBV5-6, the J call TRBJ2-1; 7 bases align to TRBD1. CDR3 size: 12 residues. Trimming removed 6 bases from V and 9 bases from J; junction bases left unmatched: 6. CDR1 and CDR2 (germline): SGHDT, YYEEEE.

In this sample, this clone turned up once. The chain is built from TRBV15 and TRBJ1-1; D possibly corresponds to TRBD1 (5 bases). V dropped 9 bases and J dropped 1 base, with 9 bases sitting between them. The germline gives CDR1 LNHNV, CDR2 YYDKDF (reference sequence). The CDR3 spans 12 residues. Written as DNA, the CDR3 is TGTGCCACAGGGGTGACGAACACTGAAGCTTTCTTT. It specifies CATGVTNTEAFF.

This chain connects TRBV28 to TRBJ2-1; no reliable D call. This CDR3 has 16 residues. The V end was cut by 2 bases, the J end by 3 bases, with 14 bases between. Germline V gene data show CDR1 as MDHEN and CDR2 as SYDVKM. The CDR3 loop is CASSLPPDFIYNEQFF. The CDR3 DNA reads TGTGCCAGCAGTTTACCCCCCGACTTTATCTACAATGAGCAGTTCTTC.

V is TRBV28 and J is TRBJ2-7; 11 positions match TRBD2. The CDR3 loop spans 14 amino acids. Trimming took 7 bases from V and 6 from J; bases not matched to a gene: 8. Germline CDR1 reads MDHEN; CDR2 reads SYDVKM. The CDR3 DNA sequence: TGTGCCAGCAAACTAGCGGGAGACTCTATCGAGCAGTACTTC. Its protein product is CASKLAGDSIEQYF.

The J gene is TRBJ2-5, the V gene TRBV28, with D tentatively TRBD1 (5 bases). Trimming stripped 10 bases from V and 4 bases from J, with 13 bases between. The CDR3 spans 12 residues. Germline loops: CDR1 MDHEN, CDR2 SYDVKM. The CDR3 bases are TGTGCCACCCAGGGTAGGGGAGAGACCCAGTACTTC. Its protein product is CATQGRGETQYF.

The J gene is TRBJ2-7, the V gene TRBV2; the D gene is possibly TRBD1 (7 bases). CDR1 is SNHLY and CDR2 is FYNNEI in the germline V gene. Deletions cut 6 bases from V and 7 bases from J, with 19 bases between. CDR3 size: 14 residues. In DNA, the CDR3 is TGTGCCAGCAGCTTACAGGGGCGAGGGGGGGAGCAGTACTTC. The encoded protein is CASSLQGRGGEQYF.

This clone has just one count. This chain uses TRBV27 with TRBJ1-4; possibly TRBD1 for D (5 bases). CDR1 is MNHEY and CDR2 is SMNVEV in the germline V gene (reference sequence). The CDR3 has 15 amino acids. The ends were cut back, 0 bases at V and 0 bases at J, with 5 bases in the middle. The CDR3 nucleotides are TGTGCCAGCAGTTTATCGACAGCAACTAATGAAAAACTGTTTTTT. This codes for CASSLSTATNEKLFF.

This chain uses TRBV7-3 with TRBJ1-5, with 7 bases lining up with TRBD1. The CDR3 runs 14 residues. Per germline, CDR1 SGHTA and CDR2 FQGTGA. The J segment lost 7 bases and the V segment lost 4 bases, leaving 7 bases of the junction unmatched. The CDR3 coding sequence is TGTGCCAGCAGCTCAAAGGGGGCTGGGCAGCCCCAGCATTTT. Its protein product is CASSSKGAGQPQHF. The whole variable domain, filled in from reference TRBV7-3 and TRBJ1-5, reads GAGVSQTPSNKVTEKGKYVELRCDPISGHTALYWYRQSLGQGPEFLIYFQGTGAADDSGLPNDRFFAVRPEGSVSTLKIQRTERGDSAVYLCASSSKGAGQPQHFGDGTRLSIL.

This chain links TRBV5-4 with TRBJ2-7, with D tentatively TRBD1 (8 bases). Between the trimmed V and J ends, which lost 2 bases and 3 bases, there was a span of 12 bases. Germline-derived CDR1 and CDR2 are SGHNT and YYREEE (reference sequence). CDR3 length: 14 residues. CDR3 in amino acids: CASSLQGGVYEQYF. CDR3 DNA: TGTGCCAGCAGCTTACAGGGGGGGGTCTACGAGCAGTACTTC.

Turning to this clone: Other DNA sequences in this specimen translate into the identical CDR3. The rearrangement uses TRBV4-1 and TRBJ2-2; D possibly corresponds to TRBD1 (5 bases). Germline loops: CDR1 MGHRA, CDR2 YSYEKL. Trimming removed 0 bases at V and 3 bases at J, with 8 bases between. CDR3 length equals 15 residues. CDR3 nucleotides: TGCGCCAGCAGCCAAGAACCAGGGTACACCGGGGAGCTGTTTTTT. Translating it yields CASSQEPGYTGELFF.

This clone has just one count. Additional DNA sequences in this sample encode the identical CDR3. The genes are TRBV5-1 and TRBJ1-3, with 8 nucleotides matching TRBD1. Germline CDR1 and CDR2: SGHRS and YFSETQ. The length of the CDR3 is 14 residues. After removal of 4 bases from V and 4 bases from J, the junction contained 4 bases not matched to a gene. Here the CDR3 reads CASSPGQAGNTIYF. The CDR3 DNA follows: TGCGCCAGCAGCCCGGGACAGGCGGGAAACACCATATATTTT.

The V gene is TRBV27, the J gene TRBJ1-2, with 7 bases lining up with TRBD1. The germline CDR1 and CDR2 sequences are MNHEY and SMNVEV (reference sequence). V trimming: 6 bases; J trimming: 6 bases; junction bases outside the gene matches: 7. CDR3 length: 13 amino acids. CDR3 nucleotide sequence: TGTGCCAGCAGAAATTCAGGGGGAGATGGCTACACCTTC. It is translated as CASRNSGGDGYTF.

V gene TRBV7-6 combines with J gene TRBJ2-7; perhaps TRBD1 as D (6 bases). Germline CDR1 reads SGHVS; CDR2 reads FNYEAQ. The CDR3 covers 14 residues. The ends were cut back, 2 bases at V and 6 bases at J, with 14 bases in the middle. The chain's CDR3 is CASSLYRVESEQYF. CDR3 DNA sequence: TGTGCCAGCAGCTTATACAGGGTCGAGAGCGAGCAGTACTTC.

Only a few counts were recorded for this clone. DNA of the CDR3: TGTGCCAGCAGTTACCACGACAATAATTCACCCCTCCACTTT. It is translated as CASSYHDNNSPLHF. The chain joins TRBV6-5 to TRBJ1-6; D gene unclear. V was shortened by 2 bases and J by 5 bases, with 7 bases between the two germline ends. Germline V CDR1 and CDR2: MNHEY, SVGAGI. This CDR3 has 14 residues.

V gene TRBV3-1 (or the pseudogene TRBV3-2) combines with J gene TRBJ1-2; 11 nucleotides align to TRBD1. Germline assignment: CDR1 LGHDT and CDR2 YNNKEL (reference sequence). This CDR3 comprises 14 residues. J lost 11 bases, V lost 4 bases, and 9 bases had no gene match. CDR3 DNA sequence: TGTGCCAGCAGCCTACTGGACAGGGGGCGGAATTACACCTTC. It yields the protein CASSLLDRGRNYTF.

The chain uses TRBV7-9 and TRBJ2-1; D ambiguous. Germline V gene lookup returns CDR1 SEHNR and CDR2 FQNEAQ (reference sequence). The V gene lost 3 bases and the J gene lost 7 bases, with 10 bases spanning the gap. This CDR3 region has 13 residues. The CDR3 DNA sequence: TGTGCCAGCAGCTTTTCCGACGGGAATGAGCAGTTCTTC. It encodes CASSFSDGNEQFF.